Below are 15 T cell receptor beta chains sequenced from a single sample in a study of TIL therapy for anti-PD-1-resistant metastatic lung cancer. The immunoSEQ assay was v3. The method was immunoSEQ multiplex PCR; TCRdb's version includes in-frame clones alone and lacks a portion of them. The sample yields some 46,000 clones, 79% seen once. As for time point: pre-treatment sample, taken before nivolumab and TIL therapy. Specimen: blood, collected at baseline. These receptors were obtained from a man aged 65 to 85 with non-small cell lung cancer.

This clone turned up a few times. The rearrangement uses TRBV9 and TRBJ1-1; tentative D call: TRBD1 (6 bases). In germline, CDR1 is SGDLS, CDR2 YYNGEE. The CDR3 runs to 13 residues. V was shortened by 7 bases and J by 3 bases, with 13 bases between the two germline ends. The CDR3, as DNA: TGTGCCAGCGGCCCAGGGGCTTACACTGAAGCTTTCTTT. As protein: CASGPGAYTEAFF.

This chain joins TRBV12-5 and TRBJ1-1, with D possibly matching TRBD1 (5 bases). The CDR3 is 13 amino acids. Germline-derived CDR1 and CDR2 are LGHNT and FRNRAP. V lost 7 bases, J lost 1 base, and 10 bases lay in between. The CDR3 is CASASDKNTEAFF. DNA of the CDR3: TGTGCTAGTGCCTCGGACAAGAACACTGAAGCTTTCTTT.

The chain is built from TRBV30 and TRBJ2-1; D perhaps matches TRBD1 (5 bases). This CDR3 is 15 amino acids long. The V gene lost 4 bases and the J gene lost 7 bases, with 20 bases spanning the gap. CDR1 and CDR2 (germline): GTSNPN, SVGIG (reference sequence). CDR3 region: CAWNQGSPYRNEQFF. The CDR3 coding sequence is TGTGCCTGGAATCAGGGTTCGCCCTACAGGAATGAGCAGTTCTTC.

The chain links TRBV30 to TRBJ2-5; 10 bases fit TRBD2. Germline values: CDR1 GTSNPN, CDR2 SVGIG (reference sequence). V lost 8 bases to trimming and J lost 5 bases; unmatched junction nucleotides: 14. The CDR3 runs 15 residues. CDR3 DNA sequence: TGTGCCCAGTCCCCTAGCGGGAGAAGTTTGGAGACCCAGTACTTC. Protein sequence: CAQSPSGRSLETQYF.

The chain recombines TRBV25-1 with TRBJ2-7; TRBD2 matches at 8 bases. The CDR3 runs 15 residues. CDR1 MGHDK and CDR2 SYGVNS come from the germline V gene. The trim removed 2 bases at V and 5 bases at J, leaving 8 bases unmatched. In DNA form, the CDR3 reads TGTGCCAGCAGTGAACTGCGCGGGAGGATCCACGAGCAGTACTTC. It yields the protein CASSELRGRIHEQYF.

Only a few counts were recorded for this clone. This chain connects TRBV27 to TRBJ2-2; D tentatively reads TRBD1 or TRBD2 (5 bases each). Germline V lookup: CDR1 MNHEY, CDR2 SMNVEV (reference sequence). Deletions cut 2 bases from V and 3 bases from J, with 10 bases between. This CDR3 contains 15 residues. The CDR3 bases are TGTGCCAGCAGTTTAGAGGGGCGGGACACCGGGGAGCTGTTTTTT. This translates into CASSLEGRDTGELFF.

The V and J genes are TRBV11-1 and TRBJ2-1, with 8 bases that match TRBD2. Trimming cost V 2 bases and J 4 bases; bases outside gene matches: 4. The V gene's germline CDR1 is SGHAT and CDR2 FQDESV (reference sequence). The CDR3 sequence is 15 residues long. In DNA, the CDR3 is TGTGCCAGCAGCTTAACTAGCGGCCCATACAATGAGCAGTTCTTC. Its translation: CASSLTSGPYNEQFF.

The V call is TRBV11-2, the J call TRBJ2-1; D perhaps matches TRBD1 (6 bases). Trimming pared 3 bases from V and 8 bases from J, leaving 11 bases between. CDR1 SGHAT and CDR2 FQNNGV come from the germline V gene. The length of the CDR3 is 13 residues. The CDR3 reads CASSLDRLDEQFF. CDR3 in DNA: TGTGCCAGCAGCTTGGACAGATTGGATGAGCAGTTCTTC.

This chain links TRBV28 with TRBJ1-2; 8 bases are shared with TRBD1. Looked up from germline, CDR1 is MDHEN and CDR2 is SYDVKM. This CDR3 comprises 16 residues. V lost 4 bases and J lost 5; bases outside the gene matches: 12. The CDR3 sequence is CASSSHTPDRGYGYTF. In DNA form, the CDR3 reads TGTGCCAGCAGTTCCCATACTCCAGACAGGGGTTATGGCTACACCTTC.

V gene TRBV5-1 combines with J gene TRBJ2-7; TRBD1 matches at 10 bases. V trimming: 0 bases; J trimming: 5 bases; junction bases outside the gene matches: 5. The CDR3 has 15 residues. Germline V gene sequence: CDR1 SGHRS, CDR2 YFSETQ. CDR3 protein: CASSLDGTGVDEQYF. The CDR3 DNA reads TGCGCCAGCAGCTTGGACGGGACAGGGGTCGACGAGCAGTACTTC.

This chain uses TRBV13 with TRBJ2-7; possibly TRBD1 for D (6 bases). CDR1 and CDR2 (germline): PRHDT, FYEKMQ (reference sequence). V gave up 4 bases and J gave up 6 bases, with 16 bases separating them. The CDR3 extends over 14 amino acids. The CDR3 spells CASSSYDWGREQYF. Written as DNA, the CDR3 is TGTGCCAGCAGCTCTTATGACTGGGGGCGCGAGCAGTACTTC.

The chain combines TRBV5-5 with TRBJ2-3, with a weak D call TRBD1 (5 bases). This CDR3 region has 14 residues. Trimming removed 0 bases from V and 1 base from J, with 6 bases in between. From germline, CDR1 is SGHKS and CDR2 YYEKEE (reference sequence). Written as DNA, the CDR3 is TGTGCCAGCAGCTTGGGCAGGGGCACAGATACGCAGTATTTT. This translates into CASSLGRGTDTQYF. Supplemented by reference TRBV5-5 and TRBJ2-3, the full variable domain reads DAGVTQSPTHLIKTRGQQVTLRCSPISGHKSVSWYQQVLGQGPQFIFQYYEKEERGRGNFPDRFSARQFPNYSSELNVNALLLGDSALYLCASSLGRGTDTQYFGPGTRLTVL.

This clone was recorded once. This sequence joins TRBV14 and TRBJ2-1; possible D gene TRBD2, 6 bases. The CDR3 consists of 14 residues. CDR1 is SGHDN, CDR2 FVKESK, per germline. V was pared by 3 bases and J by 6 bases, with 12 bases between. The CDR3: CASSQLGGFNEQFF. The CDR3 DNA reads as TGTGCCAGCAGCCAGCTGGGGGGTTTCAATGAGCAGTTCTTC. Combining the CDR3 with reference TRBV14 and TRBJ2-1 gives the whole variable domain EAGVTQFPSHSVIEKGQTVTLRCDPISGHDNLYWYRRVMGKEIKFLLHFVKESKQDESGMPNNRFLAERTGGTYSTLKVQPAELEDSGVYFCASSQLGGFNEQFFGPGTRLTVL.

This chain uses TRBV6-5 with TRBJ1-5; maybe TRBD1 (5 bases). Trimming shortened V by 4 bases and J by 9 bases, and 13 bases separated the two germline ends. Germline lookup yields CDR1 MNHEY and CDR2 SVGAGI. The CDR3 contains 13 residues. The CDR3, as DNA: TGTGCCAGCAGTTTGGGGGACCAGTGGCCCCAGCATTTT. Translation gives CASSLGDQWPQHF.

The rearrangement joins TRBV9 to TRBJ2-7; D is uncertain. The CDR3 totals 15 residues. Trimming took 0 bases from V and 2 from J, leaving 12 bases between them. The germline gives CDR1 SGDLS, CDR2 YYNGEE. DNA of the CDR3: TGTGCCAGCAGCGTAGCCCCCTCCGGCGCCTACGAGCAGTACTTC. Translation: CASSVAPSGAYEQYF.